This T cell receptor (beta chain) was identified in a study of regulatory T cells in long-lasting Graves disease (dated by TCRdb to the early 2020s). Concerning the study at large: Persistent Graves' disease was defined as persistently positive TSH receptor autoantibodies together with antithyroid drug treatment for over 5 years. Antithyroid drugs had been taken for approximately 10 years on average by persistent Graves' disease patients in the clinical cohort. Patients with persistent Graves' disease were compared with patients with newly diagnosed Graves' disease using TCR sequencing and RNA sequencing of peripheral blood. TCR sequencing covered roughly 13 persistent and some 20 newly diagnosed Graves' disease patients, around 33 samples in total. The study took place in China and was registered as a clinical trial.

The library was made by multiplex PCR. The sequencer listed for this sample is Illumina HiSeq 4000. iRepertoire HTBI primers and Arm-PCR amplification of CDR3 regions were used to construct TCR beta libraries. PCR products were gel purified before sequencing. Per the authors' processing: Gene usage analysis of CDR3 amino acid clonotypes used the 62 TRBV and about 15 TRBJ segments found across samples. COPE and FqMerger were used to merge filtered high-quality paired reads into contigs. BLAST was used to align contigs to IMGT TRBV, TRBD and TRBJ reference genes, and CDR3 was defined according to IMGT. Any clonotype with a frequency above 0.1% was classified as a highly expanded clone. Shannon entropy was used to measure repertoire diversity, and the Gini coefficient was used to measure V-J evenness. Public clonotypes were defined as clonotypes shared by more than one individual. TCRdb cleaned the public reads at Q25 with fastp, built clones with MiXCR and kept in-frame beta chains. Here each entry gathers all rows of one CDR3 protein and keeps the most common genes and DNA. TCRdb assigned the V and J calls; the authors' analysis was not used. The sample contains hundreds of thousands of distinct CDR3 sequences, less than 25% of them found a single time. The ten largest clones capture under 9% of the sample.

Taken with the paper, the label for time point translates to: persistent/refractory GD, antithyroid drugs over 5 years with positive TRAb. For both TCR sequencing and RNA sequencing, RNA was extracted from PBMCs in TRIzol. The diagnosis of Graves' disease was made according to American Thyroid Association guidelines. Recruitment of patients was carried out at an endocrinology department in Xi'an, China. Each patient gave approximately 8.8 milliliters of peripheral blood, collected in an EDTA anticoagulant tube. Ficoll Paque Plus density gradient separation was used to isolate PBMCs, and no additional T cell sorting was done. RNA quality was checked with an Agilent 2100 Bioanalyzer and agarose gel, and concentration with a NanoDrop 2000. A word on this clonotype: Its antigen remains undetermined. Nothing much larger sits one base from this clone, and base qualities are not available.

Overall study outcomes, separate from this receptor: Compared with newly diagnosed patients, patients with persistent Graves' disease had lower TCR Shannon entropy and fewer highly expanded clones, which suggests clonal expansion. Sequencing and analysis were restricted to the TCR beta chain. Patients with persistent disease shared more public clonotypes (approximately 2,500) than newly diagnosed patients did (roughly 970). TRBV28, TRBJ1-2 and TRBJ2-5 were preferentially used in persistent disease, while TRBV20-1 and TRBJ2-1 were favored in newly diagnosed disease. The study examined only peripheral blood because the primary lesion, thyroid tissue, could not be accessed. The authors acknowledged the small sample size as a limitation that may reduce accuracy.

The CDR3 holds 15 amino acids from the cysteine to the phenylalanine. The DNA shown is the 45-base CDR3, in frame from base 1. V gives up 3 bases and J gives up 4 bases, and the segment between their germline ends measures 13 bases. As encoded in the germline V gene, CDR1 is SNHLY while CDR2 is FYNNEI. Sequenced material: peripheral blood mononuclear cells (PBMCs), taken when the disease was refractory, from a patient treated with antithyroid drugs. This receptor was identified in a female donor with Graves disease. The chain employs TRBV2 and TRBJ2-1; TRBD2 could be the D gene, as 6 bases match. In nucleotides, the sequence is TGTGCCAGCAGTGAGGTTTTTGGGACTTACAATGAGCAGTTCTTC. This encodes CASSEVFGTYNEQFF. The reference TRBV2 and TRBJ2-1 proteins fill in what lies around the CDR3, so the full variable domain reads EPEVTQTPSHQVTQMGQEVILRCVPISNHLYFYWYRQILGQKVEFLVSFYNNEISEKSEIFDDQFSVERPDGSNFTLKIRSTKLEDSAMYFCASSEVFGTYNEQFFGPGTRLTVL.